These 2 T cell receptor beta chains came from one sample sequenced in a study of blood T cell repertoires in COVID-19. Libraries were prepared by immunoSEQ multiplex PCR; TCRdb keeps only in-frame clonotypes and omits some of them. Of under 200,000 clones detected, approximately 89% appear once; the ten largest clones hold around 3.3%. The sequenced material came from peripheral blood. All receptors derive from a man in his 70s with acute or convalescent COVID-19.

This clone is a singleton in its sample. The V gene is TRBV3-1 (or the pseudogene TRBV3-2), the J gene TRBJ1-4; the D is unclear. Germline V lookup: CDR1 LGHDT, CDR2 YNNKEL (reference sequence). The CDR3 has 16 residues. V was clipped by 0 bases and J by 6 bases, with 14 bases between them. CDR3 in DNA: TGTGCCAGCAGCCAAGATTCGGCGGGATTGGATGAAAAACTGTTTTTT. Translating gives CASSQDSAGLDEKLFF.

This clone is a singleton in its sample. The chain couples TRBV5-1 to TRBJ2-6; 7 bases fit TRBD1. Germline-derived CDR1 and CDR2 are SGHRS and YFSETQ. The V gene end was trimmed by 2 bases and the J gene end by 2 bases; junction bases not matched to a gene: 1. This CDR3 region has 15 residues. CDR3 coding DNA: TGCGCCAGCAGCTTAGGGACAGCTGGGGCCAACGTCCTGACTTTC. The encoded protein is CASSLGTAGANVLTF.